This T cell receptor beta chain was retrieved from a study of blood T cell repertoires in COVID-19. For the study at large: PBMCs, B-cell-depleted T cells, or T cells provided the cDNA or gDNA that made up the material.

The study drew participants aged roughly 18 to 95 years from approximately 23 US areas. Cohort assignment relied on participant-reported clinical history. In the original workflow: Reference gene primer amplification gave estimated nucleated cell counts. The method was immunoSEQ multiplex PCR; TCRdb's version includes in-frame clones alone and lacks a portion of them. The V and J calls and clone size were taken over from that table, and D and trimming were inferred from the DNA. The table records some 200,000 clones, more than 80% of them present only once. The length of the CDR3 is 16 residues. The ends lost 4 bases at V and 1 base at J; junction bases unmatched: 8. The germline V gene has CDR1 SGHTA and CDR2 FQGNSA.

The specimen was PBMCs or T cells enriched from blood (not recorded which). The V gene is TRBV7-2, the J gene TRBJ1-1; 8 bases are a match to TRBD1. The TCR was taken from a woman aged 40-49 years with acute COVID-19. The CDR3 DNA reads as TGTGCCAGCAGCTCACCTTTACAGGGGGGGAACACTGAAGCTTTCTTT. As protein: CASSSPLQGGNTEAFF.